The rows below give T cell receptor beta chains drawn from one sample of a study of control samples from healthy donors and cancer patients. Only in-frame clones appear in the TCRdb table, and some are missing; sequencing was by immunoSEQ multiplex PCR. The data hold about 120,000 clones, with over 85% observed a single time. The sequenced sample consisted of blood. The receptors derive from a man aged 25-45 years in good health. Both conserved end residues are part of each CDR3. A D gene is named only where the DNA matches it firmly. The listing skips clone size in some rows; elsewhere it reads once, few, many or a size class.

abundance,d_gene,v_gene,j_gene,CDR3nt,CDR3aa
-,-,TRBV10-2,TRBJ1-6,TGCGCCAGCAGTGAGTCGATCGCGTCCAGCTCCTATAATTCACCCCTCCACTTT,CASSESIASSSYNSPLHF
-,-,TRBV5-1,TRBJ2-6,TGCGCCAGCAGCTTGGCGCCACAGGGCCCCTCTGGGGCCAACGTCCTGACTTTC,CASSLAPQGPSGANVLTF
-,-,TRBV5-1,TRBJ1-1,TGCGCCAGCAGCCTAACAGGGAACACTGAAGCTTTCTTT,CASSLTGNTEAFF
once,-,TRBV6-5,TRBJ2-7,TGTGCCAGCAGTTTGGACGGCTACGAGCAGTACTTC,CASSLDGYEQYF
-,-,TRBV5-1,TRBJ2-2,TGCGCCACCATGTGGGGGGCCGACGGGGAGCTGTTTTTT,CATMWGADGELFF
-,TRBD2,TRBV5-8,TRBJ2-3,TGTGCCAGCAGCTTGGGCGGGGGGGCCTCAGATACGCAGTATTTT,CASSLGGGASDTQYF
-,TRBD1,TRBV6-4,TRBJ1-1,TGTGCCAGCGGGGGACAGGGTAGAGCAGCTTTCTTT,CASGGQGRAAFF
-,TRBD1,TRBV28,TRBJ1-3,TGTGCCAGCAGTTTAAGGACAGGAACTGGAAACACCATATATTTT,CASSLRTGTGNTIYF
-,-,TRBV19,TRBJ1-2,TGTGCCAGTAGCATAATGGCATCAAGCTATGGCTACACCTTC,CASSIMASSYGYTF
-,-,TRBV24-1,TRBJ1-2,TGTGCCACCAGTGATCCCGACAGAACCTATGGCTACACCTTC,CATSDPDRTYGYTF
-,-,TRBV6-5,TRBJ1-2,TGTGCCAGCAAACACCGGGACATGAACTATGGCTACACCTTC,CASKHRDMNYGYTF
-,TRBD1,TRBV27,TRBJ2-5,TGTGCCAGCAGTCCCCGGACAGGGAGAGAGACCCAGTACTTC,CASSPRTGRETQYF
-,-,TRBV6-4,TRBJ1-3,TGTGCCAGCAGTGACTCGTCCAGCTCTGGAAACACCATATATTTT,CASSDSSSSGNTIYF
-,-,TRBV4-2,TRBJ1-2,TGTGCCAGCAGCCCTCCCACGACCGTCGAATATGGCTACACCTTC,CASSPPTTVEYGYTF
-,-,TRBV29-1,TRBJ1-2,TGCAGCGCCGAGAGGGGGGCGGGCTACACCTTC,CSAERGAGYTF
-,TRBD1,TRBV6-6,TRBJ1-6,TGTGCCAGCAGTACAGGGGGCGAGAATAATTCACCCCTCCACTTT,CASSTGGENNSPLHF
-,-,TRBV2,TRBJ1-1,TGTGCCAGCCTCTTCCGGGGGACTGAAGCTTTCTTT,CASLFRGTEAFF
-,-,TRBV7-9,TRBJ1-1,TGTGCCAGCAGCTTAGTAGGGGAGGGAGCTTTCTTT,CASSLVGEGAFF
-,-,TRBV25-1,TRBJ2-5,TGTGCCAGCAGTGAGGCAGAGGGCGGAGAGACCCAGTACTTC,CASSEAEGGETQYF
-,-,TRBV20-1,TRBJ1-1,TGCAGTGCTAGTTTCACCGACACTGAAGCTTTCTTT,CSASFTDTEAFF
-,-,TRBV5-1,TRBJ2-5,TGCGCCAGCAGCGAAGATGGTATCCAAGAGACCCAGTACTTC,CASSEDGIQETQYF
once,TRBD2,TRBV5-1,TRBJ2-1,TGCGCCAGCAGCGCCGGACTAGCGGCCAATGAGCAGTTCTTC,CASSAGLAANEQFF
-,TRBD1,TRBV5-1,TRBJ1-2,TGCGCCAGCAGCTTGGACGGGACAGGTTTGATTGGCTACACCTTC,CASSLDGTGLIGYTF
-,TRBD2,TRBV19,TRBJ2-2,TGTGCCAGTACTAAGCCGGGACTAGACAACACCGGGGAGCTGTTTTTT,CASTKPGLDNTGELFF
-,TRBD2,TRBV19,TRBJ2-1,TGTGCCAGCAAGACTAGCGGGGGACCCTACAATGAGCAGTTCTTC,CASKTSGGPYNEQFF
-,TRBD1,TRBV19,TRBJ1-2,TGTGCCAGTAGAAGGGGGACAGGGGATGGCTATGGCTACACCTTC,CASRRGTGDGYGYTF
-,-,TRBV30,TRBJ1-2,TGTGCCTGGACCCCGGTGGGCAGGAGCTATGGCTACACCTTC,CAWTPVGRSYGYTF
once,TRBD1,TRBV10-3,TRBJ1-1,TGTGCCATCAGTGAGTCGGGACATTCAGAGACAGGGCCCACTGAAGCTTTCTTT,CAISESGHSETGPTEAFF
-,TRBD1,TRBV7-3,TRBJ2-1,TGTGCCAGCAGCGCCGGACAGGGTAATGAGCAGTTCTTC,CASSAGQGNEQFF
-,-,TRBV7-3,TRBJ1-2,TGTGCCAGCAGCGAGGGGTGGGGGAAGGATTATGGCTACACCTTC,CASSEGWGKDYGYTF
once,-,TRBV2,TRBJ1-1,TGTGCCAGCAGTGAAGATCCGACAACTATGAACACTGAAGCTTTCTTT,CASSEDPTTMNTEAFF
-,-,TRBV19,TRBJ2-5,TGTGCCAGTAGTATAGCGGGGGCCCTCAAAGAGACCCAGTACTTC,CASSIAGALKETQYF
-,TRBD1,TRBV2,TRBJ1-3,TGTGCCAGCAGGGCTGGGACAGGGGCTGGAAACACCATATATTTT,CASRAGTGAGNTIYF
once,-,TRBV19,TRBJ2-7,TGTGCCAGTAGTATGGTCTCTCGGGGCGAGCAGTACTTC,CASSMVSRGEQYF
-,-,TRBV7-8,TRBJ1-2,TGTGCCAGCAGCTTAGCGCTGGGGGGCATCGGCTACACCTTC,CASSLALGGIGYTF
-,-,TRBV5-4,TRBJ2-3,TGTGCCAGCAGCTTGGTCACAGATACGCAGTATTTT,CASSLVTDTQYF
-,TRBD2,TRBV5-4,TRBJ2-2,TGTGCCAGCAGTTCCGGACTAGCGGGGGTGTCCGGGGAGCTGTTTTTT,CASSSGLAGVSGELFF
-,TRBD2,TRBV9,TRBJ2-5,TGTGCCAGCAGCGTATGGACCGGGGGGGCTCAAGAGACCCAGTACTTC,CASSVWTGGAQETQYF
once,-,TRBV2,TRBJ1-1,TGTGCCAGCAGACAGGGAATAAACACTTCGGCTTTCTTT,CASRQGINTSAFF
-,TRBD2,TRBV5-1,TRBJ2-3,TGCGCCAGCAGCTTGGAAGCGGGGGGGCCCACAGATACGCAGTATTTT,CASSLEAGGPTDTQYF
-,TRBD1,TRBV11-3,TRBJ1-5,TGTGCCAGCAGCCCAGGGGACAGTTCTCAGCCCCAGCATTTT,CASSPGDSSQPQHF
-,-,TRBV4-2,TRBJ1-1,TGTGCCAGCAGCCAAGTGGGGTTAGGGTTGAACACTGAAGCTTTCTTT,CASSQVGLGLNTEAFF
-,-,TRBV15,TRBJ2-5,TGTGCCACCAGCCGGGGGGCCCAAGAGACCCAGTACTTC,CATSRGAQETQYF
-,-,TRBV27,TRBJ1-4,TGTGCCAGCAGTTTTGCCCATAATGAAAAACTGTTTTTT,CASSFAHNEKLFF
-,-,TRBV6-5,TRBJ1-1,TGTGCCAGCAGGCGGTCGGCTCAAATGAACACTGAAGCTTTCTTT,CASRRSAQMNTEAFF
-,-,TRBV5-6,TRBJ2-7,TGTGCCAGCAGCCCGCGGGACGGTACCTACGAGCAGTACTTC,CASSPRDGTYEQYF
-,-,TRBV4-1,TRBJ1-3,TGCGCCAGCAGCCAAGTTCTCGATGGACGGTATGGAAACACCATATATTTT,CASSQVLDGRYGNTIYF
few,-,TRBV4-2,TRBJ2-7,TGTGCCAGCAGCCAAGTCTCCTACGAGCAGTACTTC,CASSQVSYEQYF
-,-,TRBV30,TRBJ1-2,TGTGCCTGGAGTGTACTTCCAGGGGATGGCTACACCTTC,CAWSVLPGDGYTF
-,-,TRBV6-5,TRBJ1-1,TGTGCCAGCAGTTACTCCGTCCGGGGAACTGAAGCTTTCTTT,CASSYSVRGTEAFF
-,-,TRBV19,TRBJ1-4,TGTGCCAGTAGTGAGGGCAGGTTAAATGAAAAACTGTTTTTT,CASSEGRLNEKLFF
-,-,TRBV28,TRBJ1-5,TGTGCCACAAACCCAAGGGGTAGCAATCAGCCCCAGCATTTT,CATNPRGSNQPQHF
-,TRBD1,TRBV5-1,TRBJ1-1,TGCGCCAGCAGCGGGACAGGGTACACTGAAGCTTTCTTT,CASSGTGYTEAFF
-,-,TRBV7-8,TRBJ1-5,TGTGCCAGCAGCTTAGCGGTCGGTCGATCAGGGTTCCAGCCCCAGCATTTT,CASSLAVGRSGFQPQHF
-,TRBD2,TRBV19,TRBJ2-2,TGTGCCAGTCGACTAGCGGCGTTCACCGGGGAGCTGTTTTTT,CASRLAAFTGELFF